The 28 T cell receptor beta chains below come from one sample, sequenced in a study of T cell changes during pregnancy in multiple sclerosis. Profiled with immunoSEQ multiplex PCR; TCRdb holds only in-frame clones, not every one. The repertoire holds tens of thousands of clones, with about 90% as singletons. This specimen was peripheral blood, taken in the third trimester of pregnancy. These receptors were collected from a female donor in good health, enrolled as a control in a pregnancy study.

This chain links TRBV7-3 with TRBJ1-1, with D tentatively TRBD1 (5 bases). The CDR3 totals 15 residues. The germline gives CDR1 SGHTA, CDR2 FQGTGA. V was cut by 2 bases and J by 4 bases, with 14 bases left in between. CDR3 nucleotides: TGTGCCAGCAGCTTAGGTCAGGGTAAGGGCACTGAAGCTTTCTTT. This sequence encodes CASSLGQGKGTEAFF.

The rearrangement links TRBV12-5 to TRBJ2-7; the D gene is possibly TRBD2 (5 bases). The germline V and J ends were trimmed by 4 bases and 4 bases, with 8 bases remaining between them. Germline V CDR1 and CDR2: LGHNT, FRNRAP. This CDR3 has 12 amino acids. The CDR3 DNA reads TGTGCTAGTGGTTCTGGAGGTTACGAGCAGTACTTC. Translation gives CASGSGGYEQYF.

The V gene is TRBV7-2, the J gene TRBJ2-5; 7 bases map to TRBD2. The CDR3 has 16 amino acids. CDR1 SGHTA and CDR2 FQGNSA come from the germline V gene. After removal of 0 bases from V and 2 bases from J, the junction contained 6 bases not matched to a gene. The CDR3 reads CASSLALSGGQETQYF. CDR3 bases: TGTGCCAGCAGCTTAGCGCTATCGGGGGGTCAAGAGACCCAGTACTTC.

The chain recombines TRBV4-3 with TRBJ1-2; D unresolved. The CDR3 length is 12 residues. Germline CDR1 LGHNA, CDR2 YSLEER. V lost 0 bases, J lost 5 bases, and 4 bases lay in between. This CDR3 is CASSQDRYGYTF. CDR3 DNA sequence: TGCGCCAGCAGCCAAGACAGATATGGCTACACCTTC.

On this clone itself: One end of the junction varies from germline; a read error may be responsible. The chain joins TRBV7-7 to TRBJ1-2, with D maybe TRBD1 (6 bases). The CDR3 spans 14 residues. The germline gives CDR1 SSHAT, CDR2 FNYEAQ (reference sequence). The CDR3 is CASRGQPPSYGYTF. Written as DNA, the CDR3 is TGTGCTAGCAGAGGACAGCCGCCTTCCTATGGCTACACCTTC. Full variable domain (missing parts from reference TRBV7-7 and TRBJ1-2): GAGVSQSPRYKVTKRGQDVTLRCDPISSHATLYWYQQALGQGPEFLTYFNYEAQPDKSGLPSDRFSAERPEGSISTLTIQRTEQRDSAMYRCASRGQPPSYGYTFGSGTRLTVV.

This chain uses TRBV6-5 with TRBJ1-4; D not certain. Germline V gives CDR1 MNHEY, CDR2 SVGAGI. CDR3 size: 13 residues. Trimming shortened V by 0 bases and J by 8 bases, and 7 bases separated the two germline ends. CDR3: CASSYSLEEKLFF. The CDR3 nucleotides read TGTGCCAGCAGTTACTCGCTCGAGGAAAAACTGTTTTTT.

The chain is built from TRBV7-9 and TRBJ1-2; D possibly corresponds to TRBD1 (5 bases). V was pared by 3 bases and J by 3 bases, with 14 bases between. CDR1 is SEHNR and CDR2 is FQNEAQ in the germline V gene (reference sequence). The CDR3 consists of 15 residues. In DNA form, the CDR3 reads TGTGCCAGCAGCTTGGTGGGGCGAATAGACTATGGCTACACCTTC. It translates to CASSLVGRIDYGYTF.

CDR3 region: CASSLIRGEVGNTIYF. CDR3 coding DNA: TGTGCCAGCAGTTTAATACGGGGGGAGGTTGGAAACACCATATATTTT. This rearrangement joins TRBV28 to TRBJ1-3, with a weak D call TRBD1 (5 bases). Germline assignment: CDR1 MDHEN and CDR2 SYDVKM. Deletions cut 2 bases from V and 3 bases from J, with 14 bases between. The CDR3 totals 16 residues.

The chain joins TRBV5-1 to TRBJ2-7; D is unresolved. The V gene lost 3 bases and the J gene lost 2 bases, with 27 bases spanning the gap. CDR3 size: 19 residues. Per the germline V gene, CDR1 is SGHRS and CDR2 is YFSETQ. CDR3 loop: CASSSLSLRQVSKPYEQYF. The CDR3 bases are TGCGCCAGCAGCTCCCTCTCCCTACGGCAGGTCTCCAAACCCTACGAGCAGTACTTC.

This chain links TRBV5-1 with TRBJ1-3; D is possibly TRBD1 (6 bases). Trimming cost V 1 base and J 2 bases, with 13 bases left between them. Germline V gene data show CDR1 as SGHRS and CDR2 as YFSETQ. The CDR3 has 16 residues. CDR3 nucleotides: TGCGCCAGCAGCTTGTTGGCCAGGGGCGCTGGAAACACCATATATTTT. Its translation is CASSLLARGAGNTIYF.

The genes are TRBV19 and TRBJ1-1; D is possibly TRBD1 (5 bases). Germline lookup yields CDR1 LNHDA and CDR2 SQIVND (reference sequence). There are 15 residues in the CDR3. V was shortened by 3 bases and J by 4 bases, with 15 bases between the two germline ends. The CDR3, as DNA: TGTGCCAGTAGTATGGGGGGGTCGCGGTTCACTGAAGCTTTCTTT. Translating gives CASSMGGSRFTEAFF. The full variable domain, its missing parts supplied by reference TRBV19 and TRBJ1-1, is DGGITQSPKYLFRKEGQNVTLSCEQNLNHDAMYWYRQDPGQGLRLIYYSQIVNDFQKGDIAEGYSVSREKKESFPLTVTSAQKNPTAFYLCASSMGGSRFTEAFFGQGTRLTVV.

The V call is TRBV7-8, the J call TRBJ2-7; D gene ambiguous. CDR3 length equals 14 residues. Germline V gene data show CDR1 as SGHVS and CDR2 as FQNEAQ. The V end lost 3 bases, the J end lost 2 bases, and 11 bases lay between the germline ends. CDR3 in DNA: TGTGCCAGCAGCTTCACGACACCCACCTACGAGCAGTACTTC. Its translation: CASSFTTPTYEQYF.

The chain employs TRBV16 and TRBJ1-1; 11 bases line up with TRBD1. The CDR3 loop spans 14 amino acids. The germline CDR1 and CDR2 sequences are KGHSY and FQNENV. V lost 0 bases and J lost 10; bases outside the gene matches: 4. In nucleotides, the CDR3 is TGTGCCAGCAGCCAATCCCCCGGGACAGGGGGAGCTTTCTTT. It specifies CASSQSPGTGGAFF.

The rearrangement joins TRBV4-3 to TRBJ2-2; 7 positions match TRBD2. From germline, CDR1 is LGHNA and CDR2 YSLEER. V was clipped by 1 base and J by 3 bases; unmatched bases: 5. This CDR3 spans 16 amino acids. This CDR3 is CASSQAVGGYTGELFF. The DNA for the CDR3 is TGCGCCAGCAGCCAAGCGGTGGGGGGGTACACCGGGGAGCTGTTTTTT.

The chain carries TRBV28 and TRBJ1-2, with 8 bases that match TRBD1. Per germline, CDR1 MDHEN and CDR2 SYDVKM. The CDR3 runs to 13 residues. With V trimmed by 10 bases and J by 4 bases, 8 bases remained unmatched. In DNA, the CDR3 is TGTGCCATCCTCCCGGGGACAGGCTATGGCTACACCTTC. Residues: CAILPGTGYGYTF.

The chain uses TRBV4-3 and TRBJ2-5; the D gene is possibly TRBD1 (5 bases). Trimming cost V 0 bases and J 4 bases, with 12 bases left between them. The CDR3 is 15 amino acids. Per germline, CDR1 LGHNA and CDR2 YSLEER. The CDR3 reads CASSQEGQAAETQYF. CDR3 nucleotides: TGCGCCAGCAGCCAAGAGGGGCAAGCAGCAGAGACCCAGTACTTC.

The chain couples TRBV27 to TRBJ2-6; 7 nucleotides match TRBD1. V shed 5 bases and J 2 bases; nucleotides not matched to a gene: 9. The length of the CDR3 is 17 residues. From germline, CDR1 is MNHEY and CDR2 SMNVEV (reference sequence). The CDR3 region is CASSPRQGGPGANVLTF. DNA for the CDR3: TGTGCCAGCAGTCCTCGACAGGGCGGGCCTGGGGCCAACGTCCTGACTTTC. Using reference TRBV27 and TRBJ2-6 for the parts outside the CDR3, the full variable domain is EAQVTQNPRYLITVTGKKLTVTCSQNMNHEYMSWYRQDPGLGLRQIYYSMNVEVTDKGDVPEGYKVSRKEKRNFPLILESPSPNQTSLYFCASSPRQGGPGANVLTFGAGSRLTVL.

This chain joins TRBV5-1 and TRBJ1-2; 7 bases align to TRBD1. J lost 7 bases, V lost 0 bases, and 6 bases had no gene match. In germline, CDR1 is SGHRS, CDR2 YFSETQ. The CDR3 consists of 14 residues. In nucleotides, the CDR3 is TGCGCCAGCAGCTTGGAACAGGGGATAGGTGGCTACACCTTC. Amino acid sequence: CASSLEQGIGGYTF.

The chain combines TRBV7-8 with TRBJ1-4, with a possible D match to TRBD1 (6 bases). Trimming pared 1 base from V and 8 bases from J, leaving 8 bases between. CDR1 and CDR2 from the germline V gene are SGHVS and FQNEAQ. This CDR3 region has 13 residues. The CDR3 loop is CASSLDRAEKLFF. The CDR3 region has the DNA TGTGCCAGCAGCTTAGACAGGGCCGAAAAACTGTTTTTT.

The chain has TRBV6-1 and TRBJ2-7; no firm D call. The germline CDR1 and CDR2 sequences are MNHNS and SASEGT. Trimming removed 3 bases from V and 0 bases from J, with 9 bases in between. This CDR3 spans 14 amino acids. The CDR3, as DNA: TGTGCCAGCAGTGAGAGGCCGAGCTCCTACGAGCAGTACTTC. Encoded protein: CASSERPSSYEQYF.

J is TRBJ1-2 and V is TRBV18; D gene uncertain. V shed 6 bases and J shed 0 bases, with 11 bases lying between them. CDR1 KGHSH and CDR2 LQKENI come from the germline V gene. CDR3 length equals 14 residues. CDR3: CASSLDQANYGYTF. The CDR3 DNA reads as TGTGCCAGCTCCCTCGACCAGGCTAACTATGGCTACACCTTC.

The rearrangement joins TRBV19 to TRBJ1-5, with D perhaps TRBD1 (5 bases). Trimming cost V 1 base and J 0 bases, with 13 bases left between them. This CDR3 contains 17 residues. Germline V lookup: CDR1 LNHDA, CDR2 SQIVND (reference sequence). The CDR3 region is CASSIAPDSVSNQPQHF. DNA for the CDR3: TGTGCCAGTAGTATAGCCCCCGACAGTGTTAGCAATCAGCCCCAGCATTTT.

The chain has TRBV4-1 and TRBJ1-1, with 7 bases matching TRBD1. Per the germline V gene, CDR1 is MGHRA and CDR2 is YSYEKL. After removal of 0 bases from V and 4 bases from J, the junction contained 11 bases not matched to a gene. The CDR3 extends over 17 amino acids. The CDR3 nucleotides read TGCGCCAGCAGCCAAGATCCCCGACAGGGTGGTTCCACTGAAGCTTTCTTT. As protein: CASSQDPRQGGSTEAFF.

The genes are TRBV15 and TRBJ1-2, with a possible D match to TRBD1 (6 bases). The CDR3 is 15 residues long. V was shortened by 5 bases and J by 5 bases, with 18 bases between the two germline ends. Germline CDR1 and CDR2: LNHNV and YYDKDF (reference sequence). CDR3 sequence reads: CATSPGGGPSYGYTF. CDR3 bases: TGTGCCACCAGCCCGGGGGGCGGCCCAAGTTATGGCTACACCTTC.

The chain recombines TRBV5-1 with TRBJ2-3; D is undetermined. Trimming took 5 bases from V and 8 from J, leaving 15 bases between them. The CDR3 contains 13 residues. The germline V gene has CDR1 SGHRS and CDR2 YFSETQ. The DNA for the CDR3 is TGCGCCAGCAGTAAGACATCCTTCGGTACGCAGTATTTT. It specifies CASSKTSFGTQYF.

The chain is built from TRBV5-1 and TRBJ2-1; D is perhaps TRBD2 (7 bases). Germline V CDR1 and CDR2: SGHRS, YFSETQ. The V and J ends lost 4 bases and 7 bases respectively, with 15 bases between them. The CDR3 contains 14 residues. The CDR3 region is CASSPRGGGNEQFF. Written as DNA, the CDR3 is TGCGCCAGCAGCCCACGCGGGGGCGGGAATGAGCAGTTCTTC.

The chain joins TRBV28 to TRBJ2-7, with a weak D call TRBD1 (5 bases). This CDR3 spans 15 amino acids. The V and J ends lost 2 bases and 0 bases respectively, with 11 bases between them. The V gene's germline CDR1 is MDHEN and CDR2 SYDVKM. Here the CDR3 DNA reads TGTGCCAGCAGTTTAGGCAGGGATGCCTCCTACGAGCAGTACTTC. Translation gives CASSLGRDASYEQYF.

The rearrangement uses TRBV28 and TRBJ2-1; 8 bases fit TRBD1. This CDR3 is 15 amino acids long. Germline values: CDR1 MDHEN, CDR2 SYDVKM. J was trimmed by 8 bases and V by 5 bases; bases with no gene match: 11. CDR3 nucleotides: TGTGCCAGCAGTCCAACCGGGACAGGTATCGATGAGCAGTTCTTC. Its translation is CASSPTGTGIDEQFF. Variable domain in full (rest from reference TRBV28 and TRBJ2-1): DVKVTQSSRYLVKRTGEKVFLECVQDMDHENMFWYRQDPGLGLRLIYFSYDVKMKEKGDIPEGYSVSREKKERFSLILESASTNQTSMYLCASSPTGTGIDEQFFGPGTRLTVL.